This TCR beta chain is drawn from a study of T-cell reconstitution after alpha-beta-depleted transplantation in children. TCRbeta library preparation incorporated unique molecular identifiers. TCRdb re-called the PCR reads through MiXCR, storing one row per CDR3 protein. The repertoire holds 640,000 or so distinct CDR3 sequences, with about 15% as singletons. The sample consisted of PBMCs from the stem cell graft donor, taken from the stem cell graft. This TCR was sampled from a human donor who donated a stem cell graft to a child with acute myeloid leukemia.

CDR3 protein: CASKDRSSGNTIYF. As DNA, the CDR3 is TGTGCCAGCAAGGACCGAAGCTCTGGAAACACCATATATTTT. The genes are TRBV11-1 and TRBJ1-3; D unclear. V gave up 7 bases and J gave up 0 bases, with 10 bases separating them. CDR1 is SGHAT and CDR2 is FQDESV in the germline V gene (reference sequence). The CDR3 consists of 14 residues.